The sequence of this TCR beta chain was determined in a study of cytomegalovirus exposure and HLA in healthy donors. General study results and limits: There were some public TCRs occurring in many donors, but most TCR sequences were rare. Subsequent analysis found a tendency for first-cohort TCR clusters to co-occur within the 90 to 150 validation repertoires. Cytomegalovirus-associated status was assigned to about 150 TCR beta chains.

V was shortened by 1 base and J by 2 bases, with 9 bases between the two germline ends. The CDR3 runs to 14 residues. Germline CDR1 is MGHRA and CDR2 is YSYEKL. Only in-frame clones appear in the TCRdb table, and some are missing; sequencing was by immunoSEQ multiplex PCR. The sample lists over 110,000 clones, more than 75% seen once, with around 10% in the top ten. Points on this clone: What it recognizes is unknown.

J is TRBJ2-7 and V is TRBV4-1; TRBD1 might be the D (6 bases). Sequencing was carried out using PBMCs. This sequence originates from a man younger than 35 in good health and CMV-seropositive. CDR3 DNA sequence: TGCGCCAGCAGCCAAGGAGGGGGTACCTACGAGCAGTACTTC. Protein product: CASSQGGGTYEQYF.